A selection of T cell receptor beta chains follows, all from one sample in a study of response to subunit inactivated influenza vaccine. TCRdb reprocessed the RT-PCR reads with MiXCR, giving one entry per CDR3 protein. This table has about 190,000 distinct CDR3 sequences, around an eighth appearing once. The sample consisted of CD8+ T cells sorted from PBMCs, taken more than 4 days after vaccination. The receptor source for this set is a man over 45 who received an inactivated influenza vaccine. CDR3s include the opening cysteine and the closing phenylalanine or tryptophan. A D gene is named only where the DNA matches it firmly. Clone size is shown for a subset of rows, as once, few, many or a class of expanded clone.

j_gene: TRBJ2-3; d_gene: NA; v_gene: TRBV20-1; abundance: few; CDR3nt: TGCAGTGCTAGAGGGCCCCTGGGAGGAGATACGCAGTATTTT; CDR3aa: CSARGPLGGDTQYF
j_gene: TRBJ2-7; d_gene: TRBD2; v_gene: TRBV6-2/TRBV6-3; abundance: few; CDR3nt: TGTGCCAGCAGTTCCGGACTAGCGGCCTACGAGCAGTACTTC; CDR3aa: CASSSGLAAYEQYF
j_gene: TRBJ2-1; d_gene: NA; v_gene: TRBV20-1; abundance: NA; CDR3nt: TGCAGTGCTCCAGACGGCGTTGATGAGCAGTTCTTC; CDR3aa: CSAPDGVDEQFF
j_gene: TRBJ2-7; d_gene: TRBD1; v_gene: TRBV28; abundance: NA; CDR3nt: TGTGCCAGCAGTTTATCCTTCACTCCCGACAGGGCCGAGCAGTACTTC; CDR3aa: CASSLSFTPDRAEQYF
j_gene: TRBJ2-1; d_gene: TRBD2; v_gene: TRBV2; abundance: NA; CDR3nt: TGTGCCAGCAGTGAAGCCAGGCTAGCGGGGGACAATGAGCAGTTCTTC; CDR3aa: CASSEARLAGDNEQFF
j_gene: TRBJ2-2; d_gene: NA; v_gene: TRBV12-3/TRBV12-4; abundance: NA; CDR3nt: TGTGCCAGCAGTTTTGCGGGAACCGGGGAGCTGTTTTTT; CDR3aa: CASSFAGTGELFF
j_gene: TRBJ2-1; d_gene: TRBD2; v_gene: TRBV6-2/TRBV6-3; abundance: NA; CDR3nt: TGTGCCGCAAGCGGGGGGCACTACAATGAGCAGTTCTTC; CDR3aa: CAASGGHYNEQFF
j_gene: TRBJ1-5; d_gene: TRBD1; v_gene: TRBV20-1; abundance: NA; CDR3nt: TGCAGTGCTAGAGATCTTGTCCTGGGGACAGGGCGACAGCCCCAGCATTTT; CDR3aa: CSARDLVLGTGRQPQHF
j_gene: TRBJ2-5; d_gene: TRBD2; v_gene: TRBV5-5; abundance: NA; CDR3nt: TGTGCCAGCAGCTCCGAGGATGGCGGGGGTTGGTGGACCCAGTACTTC; CDR3aa: CASSSEDGGGWWTQYF
j_gene: TRBJ1-4; d_gene: NA; v_gene: TRBV15; abundance: NA; CDR3nt: TGTGCCACCAGCAGTTCCGGGACGGGAAATGAAAAACTGTTTTTT; CDR3aa: CATSSSGTGNEKLFF
j_gene: TRBJ2-7; d_gene: TRBD1; v_gene: TRBV3-1; abundance: few; CDR3nt: TGTGCCAGCAGCCAAGACCGGGACAGGGTAAACCACGAGCAGTACTTC; CDR3aa: CASSQDRDRVNHEQYF
j_gene: TRBJ2-7; d_gene: NA; v_gene: TRBV20-1; abundance: NA; CDR3nt: TGCAGTGCTAGGGCTGAAGTGGGTCCGGCCTACGAGCAGTACTTC; CDR3aa: CSARAEVGPAYEQYF
j_gene: TRBJ2-7; d_gene: NA; v_gene: TRBV7-9; abundance: many; CDR3nt: TGTGCCAGCGGCTTACCTTCACACTCCTCCTACGAGCAGTACTTC; CDR3aa: CASGLPSHSSYEQYF
j_gene: TRBJ2-7; d_gene: TRBD2; v_gene: TRBV11-2; abundance: NA; CDR3nt: TGTGCCAGCAGCGACACTAGCGGGGGCCACGAGCAGTACTTC; CDR3aa: CASSDTSGGHEQYF
j_gene: TRBJ2-4; d_gene: NA; v_gene: TRBV20-1; abundance: NA; CDR3nt: TGCAGTGCTCCCCCTCGGGGAGGCGGGGTCGGGATACTTCAGTACTTC; CDR3aa: CSAPPRGGGVGILQYF
j_gene: TRBJ2-1; d_gene: TRBD1; v_gene: TRBV7-8; abundance: few; CDR3nt: TGTGCCAGCAGCTTAGCCGCCAACACAGGGGCTGGCTCCTACAATGAGCAGTTCTTC; CDR3aa: CASSLAANTGAGSYNEQFF
j_gene: TRBJ1-2; d_gene: TRBD1; v_gene: TRBV20-1; abundance: NA; CDR3nt: TGCAGTGCTAGAGATCCACAGGGGGCTGGCTACACCTTC; CDR3aa: CSARDPQGAGYTF
j_gene: TRBJ2-7; d_gene: NA; v_gene: TRBV28; abundance: few; CDR3nt: TGTGCCAGCAGTTTAATAGGCGGGATCTTTGTGAGGGAGCAGTACTTC; CDR3aa: CASSLIGGIFVREQYF
j_gene: TRBJ2-1; d_gene: TRBD2; v_gene: TRBV9; abundance: NA; CDR3nt: TGTGCCAGCAGCGCACTAGCGGGAGGGTTGGGCAATGAGCAGTTCTTC; CDR3aa: CASSALAGGLGNEQFF
j_gene: TRBJ1-2; d_gene: NA; v_gene: TRBV3-1; abundance: few; CDR3nt: TGTGCCAGCAGCCAATTCGAAGAGCGTCTGGGATACTATGGCTACACCTTC; CDR3aa: CASSQFEERLGYYGYTF
j_gene: TRBJ2-7; d_gene: TRBD2; v_gene: TRBV19; abundance: NA; CDR3nt: TGTGCCAGTAGTGGCTTAGCGGGAAATGAGCAGTACTTC; CDR3aa: CASSGLAGNEQYF
j_gene: TRBJ2-1; d_gene: TRBD2; v_gene: TRBV11-2; abundance: NA; CDR3nt: TGTGCCAGCAGCCTAGGACTAGCGGGGGACTTTGAGCAGTTCTTC; CDR3aa: CASSLGLAGDFEQFF
j_gene: TRBJ2-7; d_gene: TRBD2; v_gene: TRBV7-2; abundance: NA; CDR3nt: TGTGCCAGCAGCTTAAGTGGGGGGACTAGCTACGAGCAGTACTTC; CDR3aa: CASSLSGGTSYEQYF
j_gene: TRBJ2-1; d_gene: NA; v_gene: TRBV7-9; abundance: few; CDR3nt: TGTGCCAGCAGCTTAGGCGTATTTGAGCAGTTCTTC; CDR3aa: CASSLGVFEQFF
j_gene: TRBJ2-7; d_gene: NA; v_gene: TRBV5-1; abundance: NA; CDR3nt: TGCGCCAGCAGTTCCGGGCCCATTGAAATCCAATACGAGCAGTACTTC; CDR3aa: CASSSGPIEIQYEQYF
j_gene: TRBJ1-1; d_gene: NA; v_gene: TRBV4-3; abundance: NA; CDR3nt: TGCGCCAGCAGCCAATTACGGATTCACAGGGCCACTGAAGCTTTCTTT; CDR3aa: CASSQLRIHRATEAFF
j_gene: TRBJ2-1; d_gene: TRBD2; v_gene: TRBV15; abundance: NA; CDR3nt: TGTGCCACCAACCCGGGACTAGCGGACAATGAGCAGTTCTTC; CDR3aa: CATNPGLADNEQFF
j_gene: TRBJ2-7; d_gene: NA; v_gene: TRBV29-1; abundance: few; CDR3nt: TGCAGCGTTGAAACTGGGTACGAGCAGTACTTC; CDR3aa: CSVETGYEQYF
j_gene: TRBJ2-1; d_gene: TRBD2; v_gene: TRBV14; abundance: few; CDR3nt: TGTGCCAGCAGCCGGTTTAGCGGGTTAACTTACAATGAGCAGTTCTTC; CDR3aa: CASSRFSGLTYNEQFF
j_gene: TRBJ1-1; d_gene: NA; v_gene: TRBV6-1; abundance: NA; CDR3nt: TGTGCCAGCACCGCAGGGACCGCAGGTCTGGGGATGAACACTGAAGCTTTCTTT; CDR3aa: CASTAGTAGLGMNTEAFF
j_gene: TRBJ2-7; d_gene: NA; v_gene: TRBV7-9; abundance: many; CDR3nt: TGTGCCAGCAGCTTAGGAGTCCACGAGCAGTACTTC; CDR3aa: CASSLGVHEQYF
j_gene: TRBJ1-2; d_gene: NA; v_gene: TRBV20-1; abundance: few; CDR3nt: TGCAGTGCTAGAGACGGCTCAAGAAGCTATGGCTACACCTTC; CDR3aa: CSARDGSRSYGYTF
j_gene: TRBJ2-3; d_gene: TRBD1; v_gene: TRBV6-2/TRBV6-3; abundance: many; CDR3nt: TGTGCCAGCAGTTACTACCCGGGGACAGTAAGCACAGATACGCAGTATTTT; CDR3aa: CASSYYPGTVSTDTQYF
j_gene: TRBJ2-6; d_gene: NA; v_gene: TRBV28; abundance: many; CDR3nt: TGTGCCAGCAGTCCTCTGATACACTCTGGGGCCAACGTCCTGACTTTC; CDR3aa: CASSPLIHSGANVLTF
j_gene: TRBJ2-7; d_gene: NA; v_gene: TRBV7-9; abundance: few; CDR3nt: TGTGCCAGCAGCTCCTCGCCAGTGTCAGAACCCTACGAGCAGTACTTC; CDR3aa: CASSSSPVSEPYEQYF
j_gene: TRBJ1-1; d_gene: NA; v_gene: TRBV25-1; abundance: NA; CDR3nt: TGTGCCAGCAGTGGAGGGGGGAACACTGAAGCTTTCTTT; CDR3aa: CASSGGGNTEAFF
j_gene: TRBJ2-5; d_gene: NA; v_gene: TRBV29-1; abundance: few; CDR3nt: TGCAGCGTTGAAGACAGGGGGGAAGAGACCCAGTACTTC; CDR3aa: CSVEDRGEETQYF
j_gene: TRBJ1-5; d_gene: NA; v_gene: TRBV28; abundance: NA; CDR3nt: TGTGCCAGCAGCCCCCTGACAGGTAGCAATCAGCCCCAGCATTTT; CDR3aa: CASSPLTGSNQPQHF
j_gene: TRBJ2-3; d_gene: NA; v_gene: TRBV29-1; abundance: few; CDR3nt: TGCAGCGTCCGAACAGGGTCCGACACAGATACGCAGTATTTT; CDR3aa: CSVRTGSDTDTQYF
j_gene: TRBJ1-1; d_gene: TRBD1; v_gene: TRBV7-9; abundance: many; CDR3nt: TGTGCCAGCAGTCCAGGGACAGTGAACACTGAAGCTTTCTTT; CDR3aa: CASSPGTVNTEAFF
j_gene: TRBJ2-3; d_gene: TRBD1; v_gene: TRBV7-9; abundance: NA; CDR3nt: TGTGCCAGCAGCCCCTGGACAGGGGGTCGAACAGATACGCAGTATTTT; CDR3aa: CASSPWTGGRTDTQYF
j_gene: TRBJ2-3; d_gene: NA; v_gene: TRBV28; abundance: NA; CDR3nt: TGTGCCAGCAGTTTTGAGGGAGGGGGACTTCTGCAGTATTTT; CDR3aa: CASSFEGGGLLQYF
j_gene: TRBJ2-7; d_gene: TRBD2; v_gene: TRBV29-1; abundance: NA; CDR3nt: TGCAGCGTTTCAGCGGGAGGGGCCTACGAGCAGTACTTC; CDR3aa: CSVSAGGAYEQYF
j_gene: TRBJ2-1; d_gene: NA; v_gene: TRBV11-2; abundance: many; CDR3nt: TGTGCCAGCAGCTTAGAAGTGTGGGCTGCGAACAATGAGCAGTTCTTC; CDR3aa: CASSLEVWAANNEQFF
j_gene: TRBJ1-1; d_gene: NA; v_gene: TRBV6-1; abundance: NA; CDR3nt: TGTGCCAGCAGTCCTAACTGGGGAGAGAACACTGAAGCTTTCTTT; CDR3aa: CASSPNWGENTEAFF
j_gene: TRBJ2-5; d_gene: NA; v_gene: TRBV3-1; abundance: NA; CDR3nt: TGTGCCAGCAGCCAAGAACGCGTCGGCAAGGAGACCCAGTACTTC; CDR3aa: CASSQERVGKETQYF
j_gene: TRBJ1-2; d_gene: NA; v_gene: TRBV2; abundance: NA; CDR3nt: TGTGCCAGCAGGGCCCTAGGACAGCTCTATGGCTACACCTTC; CDR3aa: CASRALGQLYGYTF
j_gene: TRBJ2-4; d_gene: NA; v_gene: TRBV29-1; abundance: many; CDR3nt: TGCAGCGTTGAAGGACTCGGGCAGGGTGGTAACATTCAGTACTTC; CDR3aa: CSVEGLGQGGNIQYF
j_gene: TRBJ2-3; d_gene: NA; v_gene: TRBV25-1; abundance: many; CDR3nt: TGTGCCAGCAGTGACTGGACGGCAGTGGGCACAGATACGCAGTATTTT; CDR3aa: CASSDWTAVGTDTQYF
j_gene: TRBJ2-5; d_gene: TRBD2; v_gene: TRBV20-1; abundance: few; CDR3nt: TGCAGTGCTTTTCGCCGGGCGGGGGGGAAAACCCAGTACTTC; CDR3aa: CSAFRRAGGKTQYF
j_gene: TRBJ2-1; d_gene: TRBD2; v_gene: TRBV29-1; abundance: NA; CDR3nt: TGCAGCGTTGACAATCGGGGGGTTTCCTACAATGAGCAGTTCTTC; CDR3aa: CSVDNRGVSYNEQFF
j_gene: TRBJ2-2; d_gene: TRBD1; v_gene: TRBV12-3/TRBV12-4; abundance: many; CDR3nt: TGTGCCAGCAGTTGGGACAGAAGGAACACCGGGGAGCTGTTTTTT; CDR3aa: CASSWDRRNTGELFF
j_gene: TRBJ2-6; d_gene: TRBD1; v_gene: TRBV6-4; abundance: NA; CDR3nt: TGTGCCAGCAGTGACTCAGGGACAGGCTCTGGGGCCAACGTCCTGACTTTC; CDR3aa: CASSDSGTGSGANVLTF
j_gene: TRBJ2-7; d_gene: NA; v_gene: TRBV7-8; abundance: NA; CDR3nt: TGTGCCAGCATCCCCGAGGTAGGGGGCTACGAGCAGTACTTC; CDR3aa: CASIPEVGGYEQYF
j_gene: TRBJ1-1; d_gene: TRBD1; v_gene: TRBV7-9; abundance: few; CDR3nt: TGTGCCAGCAGCGCAAGACAGGGGAACACTGAAGCTTTCTTT; CDR3aa: CASSARQGNTEAFF
j_gene: TRBJ2-7; d_gene: TRBD1; v_gene: TRBV29-1; abundance: NA; CDR3nt: TGCAGCGTTGAAGACCGACAGGGAACGTACTACGAGCAGTACTTC; CDR3aa: CSVEDRQGTYYEQYF